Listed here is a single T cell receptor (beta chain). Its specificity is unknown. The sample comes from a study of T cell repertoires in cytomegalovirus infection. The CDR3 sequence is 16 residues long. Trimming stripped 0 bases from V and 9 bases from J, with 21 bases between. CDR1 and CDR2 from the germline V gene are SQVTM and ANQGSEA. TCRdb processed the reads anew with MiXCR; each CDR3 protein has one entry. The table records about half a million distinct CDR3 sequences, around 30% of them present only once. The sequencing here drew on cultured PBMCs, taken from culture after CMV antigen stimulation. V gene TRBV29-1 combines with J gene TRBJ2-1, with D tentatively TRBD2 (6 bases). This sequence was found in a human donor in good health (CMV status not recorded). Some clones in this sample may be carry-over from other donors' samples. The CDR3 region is CSVEDHGARGVGEQFF. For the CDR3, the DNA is TGCAGCGTTGAAGATCATGGGGCGCGGGGAGTCGGTGAGCAGTTCTTC.